This T cell receptor (beta chain) appears in the sequencing data of a study of T cells after somatic rescue of genetic block. The CDR3 loop spans 16 amino acids. Germline loops: CDR1 LGHNA, CDR2 YNFKEQ. Trimming shortened V by 3 bases and J by 1 base, and 15 bases separated the two germline ends. Using immunoSEQ multiplex PCR, the repertoire was profiled, and TCRdb retains in-frame clones only, with some absent. The repertoire holds 95,000 to 120,000 clones, with about 93% as singletons. The source is a woman aged 18 to 35. This sequence joins TRBV4-2 and TRBJ2-5, with D perhaps being TRBD1 or TRBD2 (6 bases each). The sample consisted of peripheral blood mononuclear cells (PBMCs). The CDR3 loop is CASSQAGHLSQETQYF. As DNA, the CDR3 is TGTGCCAGCAGCCAGGCGGGACACCTCTCCCAAGAGACCCAGTACTTC.